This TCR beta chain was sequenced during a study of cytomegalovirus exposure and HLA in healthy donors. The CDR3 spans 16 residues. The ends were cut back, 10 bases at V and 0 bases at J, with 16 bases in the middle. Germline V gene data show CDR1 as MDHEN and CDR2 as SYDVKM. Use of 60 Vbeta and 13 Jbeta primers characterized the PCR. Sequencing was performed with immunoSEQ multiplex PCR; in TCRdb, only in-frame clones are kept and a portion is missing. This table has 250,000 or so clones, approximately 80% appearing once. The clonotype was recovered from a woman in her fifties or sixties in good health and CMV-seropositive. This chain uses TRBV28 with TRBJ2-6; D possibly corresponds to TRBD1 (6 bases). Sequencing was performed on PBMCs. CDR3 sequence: CATGTNINSGANVLTF. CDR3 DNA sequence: TGTGCCACCGGGACAAACATAAACTCTGGGGCCAACGTCCTGACTTTC.